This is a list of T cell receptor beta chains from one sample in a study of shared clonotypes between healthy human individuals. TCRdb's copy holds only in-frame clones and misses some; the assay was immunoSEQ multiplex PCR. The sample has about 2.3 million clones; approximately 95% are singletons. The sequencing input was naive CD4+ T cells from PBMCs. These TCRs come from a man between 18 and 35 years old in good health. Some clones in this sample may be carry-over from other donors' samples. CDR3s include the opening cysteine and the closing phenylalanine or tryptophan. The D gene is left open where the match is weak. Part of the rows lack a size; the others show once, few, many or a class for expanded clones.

CASSLEVSYNEQFF | TGTGCCAGCAGTTTAGAGGTCTCCTACAATGAGCAGTTCTTC | TRBJ2-1 | NA | TRBV27 | NA
CASSRLLGRETQYF | TGCGCCAGCAGCCGTTTACTAGGGAGAGAGACCCAGTACTTC | TRBJ2-5 | NA | TRBV4-3 | NA
CASSYSRLAGGEQYF | TGTGCCAGCAGTTACTCGAGACTAGCGGGAGGCGAGCAGTACTTC | TRBJ2-7 | NA | TRBV6-5 | TRBD2
CASSFRGTTSTDTQYF | TGTGCCAGCAGCTTTCGAGGGACCACTAGCACAGATACGCAGTATTTT | TRBJ2-3 | NA | TRBV7-2 | NA
CASNHTGTGPRQPQHF | TGTGCCAGCAATCACACCGGGACAGGGCCTCGGCAGCCCCAGCATTTT | TRBJ1-5 | few | TRBV6-4 | TRBD1
CASSPGRGSYNEQFF | TGTGCCAGCAGCCCTGGGAGGGGGTCCTACAATGAGCAGTTCTTC | TRBJ2-1 | NA | TRBV7-3 | NA
CASSPHDRTTAQYF | TGTGCCAGCTCACCCCACGACAGAACTACGGCGCAGTATTTT | TRBJ2-3 | NA | TRBV18 | NA
CASSPRLAGGIYNEQFF | TGCGCCAGCAGCCCGAGACTAGCGGGAGGTATATACAATGAGCAGTTCTTC | TRBJ2-1 | NA | TRBV4-3 | TRBD2
CAWSPDRSNQPQHF | TGTGCCTGGAGCCCGGACAGGTCAAATCAGCCCCAGCATTTT | TRBJ1-5 | NA | TRBV30 | TRBD1
CASRNSGSWTDTQYF | TGTGCCAGCAGGAATAGCGGGAGTTGGACAGATACGCAGTATTTT | TRBJ2-3 | NA | TRBV28 | TRBD2
CASSSDRGKGELFF | TGTGCCAGCAGCTCGGACAGGGGTAAAGGGGAGCTGTTTTTT | TRBJ2-2 | once | TRBV5-6 | TRBD1
CASSVSGRPGGQETQYF | TGTGCCAGCAGCGTTTCCGGGAGGCCGGGTGGGCAAGAGACCCAGTACTTC | TRBJ2-5 | once | TRBV9 | TRBD2
CASSYGFGSPLHF | TGTGCCAGCAGCTACGGGTTCGGTTCACCCCTCCACTTT | TRBJ1-6 | NA | TRBV5-6 | NA
CSVARGKRRFVSNQPQHF | TGCAGCGTTGCGCGGGGAAAGAGGAGGTTTGTTAGCAATCAGCCCCAGCATTTT | TRBJ1-5 | NA | TRBV29-1 | NA
CASRTAGTDLTKQYF | TGTGCCAGTCGAACCGCCGGGACAGACCTTACGAAGCAGTACTTC | TRBJ2-7 | NA | TRBV28 | TRBD1
CSVGQNTEAFF | TGCAGCGTTGGTCAAAACACTGAAGCTTTCTTT | TRBJ1-1 | NA | TRBV29-1 | NA
CASSLGFQGAPGELFF | TGTGCCAGCAGCTTAGGCTTTCAGGGTGCGCCCGGGGAGCTGTTTTTT | TRBJ2-2 | NA | TRBV13 | NA
CASSFVGQGRGKETNEKLFF | TGTGCCAGCAGCTTCGTCGGACAGGGTCGGGGGAAAGAAACTAATGAAAAACTGTTTTTT | TRBJ1-4 | once | TRBV5-4 | TRBD1
CASSQILVAQFF | TGTGCCAGCAGCCAAATTTTGGTAGCACAGTTCTTC | TRBJ2-1 | NA | TRBV14 | NA
CASSLWQGDEQYF | TGTGCCAGCAGCTTGTGGCAGGGGGACGAGCAGTACTTC | TRBJ2-7 | once | TRBV5-4 | TRBD1
CATYPPGLRNQPQHF | TGTGCCACCTACCCCCCTGGGCTGAGAAATCAGCCCCAGCATTTT | TRBJ1-5 | NA | TRBV19 | NA
CASSSIQGHSNQPQHF | TGTGCCAGCAGCTCAATCCAGGGTCATAGCAATCAGCCCCAGCATTTT | TRBJ1-5 | NA | TRBV11-2 | NA
CASSPLPGTQETQYF | TGTGCCAGCTCACCACTTCCCGGGACCCAAGAGACCCAGTACTTC | TRBJ2-5 | NA | TRBV18 | NA
CASSEALRDGSQHF | TGTGCCAGCAGTGAAGCGCTTCGGGACGGATCCCAGCATTTT | TRBJ1-5 | NA | TRBV2 | NA
CASSQRRTTGEYNEQFF | TGTGCCAGCAGCCAACGTCGGACCACTGGAGAATACAATGAGCAGTTCTTC | TRBJ2-1 | once | TRBV4-2 | NA
CSADLGNEQFF | TGCAGTGCGGATCTAGGCAATGAGCAGTTCTTC | TRBJ2-1 | NA | TRBV20-1 | NA
CASSVVAGPNYEQYF | TGTGCCAGCAGCGTAGTCGCAGGTCCCAACTACGAGCAGTACTTC | TRBJ2-7 | NA | TRBV9 | NA
CASSYSMGEETQYF | TGTGCCAGCAGTTACTCGATGGGCGAAGAGACCCAGTACTTC | TRBJ2-5 | NA | TRBV6-5 | NA
CASSLVGGGYTF | TGCGCCAGCAGCTTGGTTGGGGGCGGCTACACCTTC | TRBJ1-2 | NA | TRBV5-1 | NA
CASSHYQETQYF | TGTGCCAGCAGCCATTACCAAGAGACCCAGTACTTC | TRBJ2-5 | NA | TRBV14 | NA
CASSLGQGIQETQYF | TGTGCCAGCAGCCTCGGACAGGGCATACAAGAGACCCAGTACTTC | TRBJ2-5 | NA | TRBV7-9 | TRBD1
CASRDPDHYNEQFF | TGTGCCAGCAGAGACCCCGACCATTACAATGAGCAGTTCTTC | TRBJ2-1 | NA | TRBV27 | NA
CASSRRQLATNEKLFF | TGTGCCAGCAGTCGCCGACAGCTCGCAACTAATGAAAAACTGTTTTTT | TRBJ1-4 | NA | TRBV27 | NA
CASSVAGGSQETQYF | TGTGCCAGCAGCGTAGCTGGTGGGAGCCAAGAGACCCAGTACTTC | TRBJ2-5 | NA | TRBV9 | NA
CASREIAGEYTGELFF | TGTGCCAGCAGGGAGATAGCGGGAGAGTACACCGGGGAGCTGTTTTTT | TRBJ2-2 | NA | TRBV6-6 | TRBD2
CASSLSPTTQETQYF | TGTGCCAGCAGCCTATCCCCCACTACCCAAGAGACCCAGTACTTC | TRBJ2-5 | NA | TRBV11-2 | NA
CASSLAGQYTDTQYF | TGCGCCAGCAGCTTGGCGGGACAGTACACAGATACGCAGTATTTT | TRBJ2-3 | once | TRBV5-1 | TRBD1
CASSVGRGATDTQYF | TGTGCCAGCAGCGTAGGCAGGGGGGCCACAGATACGCAGTATTTT | TRBJ2-3 | NA | TRBV9 | NA
CASSLHRTIEAFF | TGTGCCAGCAGCCTCCACAGAACGATTGAAGCTTTCTTT | TRBJ1-1 | NA | TRBV7-2 | NA
CASSRTGWDETQYF | TGTGCCAGCAGCAGGACAGGGTGGGATGAGACCCAGTACTTC | TRBJ2-5 | NA | TRBV6-5 | TRBD1
CASSPGLAGVPRTDTQYF | TGTGCCAGCAGCCCGGGACTAGCGGGAGTCCCCAGGACAGATACGCAGTATTTT | TRBJ2-3 | NA | TRBV7-9 | TRBD2